This T cell receptor beta chain derives from a study of CD8 T cells in Susac syndrome. The study's findings and limits: A relatively small number of individuals underwent TCR sequencing and HLA analysis.

V was shortened by 1 base and J by 1 base, with 13 bases between the two germline ends. The CDR3 covers 15 residues. CDR1 and CDR2 (germline): GTSNPN, SVGIG (reference sequence). TEMRA cells were FACS-enriched, while CD8+ and CD4+ T cells were negatively isolated. It was with random hexamers that roughly 0.45 to 1 ug RNA was reverse transcribed. Coverage of TCR beta CDR3 amplification by immunoSEQ multiplex PCR extended to 54 Vbeta and 13 Jbeta. MiXCR, applied by TCRdb to the immunoSEQ multiplex PCR reads, yields one record per CDR3 protein. The sample lists some 150,000 distinct CDR3 sequences; over 85% were seen once. Of note for this clonotype: Its cognate antigen is unknown.

This TCR was recovered from a human donor with multiple sclerosis. The chain has TRBV30 and TRBJ1-2; D might be TRBD1 (6 bases). Sequenced sample: CD8+ T cells from PBMCs. DNA for the CDR3: TGTGCCTGGAGTGGTAACAGGGTAGATAACTATGGCTACACCTTC. Its translation: CAWSGNRVDNYGYTF.